Included here is one T cell receptor (beta chain) sequence, with context. This sample is part of a study of technical replicates of blood from a few donors. Generated by immunoSEQ multiplex PCR, the TCRdb table keeps only in-frame clones and is missing some. Of roughly 82,000 clones in the sample, about nine tenths were seen once. Looked up from germline, CDR1 is MGHRA and CDR2 is YSYEKL. The CDR3 loop spans 15 amino acids. V shed 1 base and J shed 3 bases, with 13 bases lying between them. This receptor was identified in a human donor in good health. Sequencing input: T cells isolated from PBMCs. The V call is TRBV4-1, the J call TRBJ2-7, with D possibly TRBD2 on 6 matching bases. This chain's CDR3 is CASSQGGVARYEQYF. CDR3 sequence (DNA): TGCGCCAGCAGCCAAGGGGGGGTTGCGCGCTACGAGCAGTACTTC.